The entry below gives a single T cell receptor (beta chain) sequence along with its context. This sample was included in a study of tumor-infiltrating lymphocytes in primary liver carcinoma. Study overall: Enrolled patients were male and female, aged 30 to 69 years.

The CDR3 totals 15 residues. Trimming left V 3 bases short and J 4 bases short, with 15 bases between. Taking roughly 20-34 mg of unsorted bulk tissue, the authors co-extracted RNA and DNA. With roughly 540 ng total RNA as template and a constant-region primer, TCR beta cDNA was made. Investigators got TCR beta libraries out of three nested multiplex PCR rounds, done with slightly modified ARM-PCR. Both of the initial two PCR rounds ran for roughly 10 cycles and employed TRBV1-TRBV30 forward primers alongside a C-beta reverse primer. TCRdb passed the multiplex PCR reads through MiXCR, listing each CDR3 protein once. Among some 120,000 distinct CDR3 sequences, around 60% were seen once, and the ten largest hold approximately 10%.

Material for sequencing was liver tumor tissue from sampling region 1. The subset: tumor region T1, superior pole. This chain links TRBV12-3 or TRBV12-4 with TRBJ1-1; no reliable D call. This clonotype was obtained from a woman aged 60-75 years with primary liver carcinoma and hepatitis B virus infection. CDR3 nucleotides: TGTGCCAGCAGTTTTAGGACGAGTGTTTCCACTGAAGCTTTCTTT. It yields the protein CASSFRTSVSTEAFF.